The source of this T cell receptor (beta chain) is a study of shared clonotypes between healthy human individuals. Overall study findings and caveats: Clonotypes that were shared across a handful of donors made up approximately 5.1% of naive CD4 clonotypes. Only a few donors were included, so the genetic and exposure-history diversity represented was limited.

The investigators split CD4+ cells into a CD45RA+ naive subset and a CD45RA-negative memory subset. The CDR3 has 15 amino acids. Germline loops: CDR1 MDHEN, CDR2 SYDVKM. V was shortened by 6 bases and J by 2 bases, with 17 bases between the two germline ends. Sequencing was performed with immunoSEQ multiplex PCR; in TCRdb, only in-frame clones are kept and a portion is missing. The table records fewer than 1.8 million clones, about 98.5% of them present only once. On this clone itself: Its antigen is currently unknown.

V is TRBV28 and J is TRBJ2-7; D might be TRBD1 (5 bases). The sample consisted of naive CD4+ T cells sorted from blood. Indicated subset: CD45RA+ positively selected. The TCR originated in a man younger than 40 in good health. Written as DNA, the CDR3 is TGTGCCAGCAGCGTCGGACACTTATTAACCTACGAGCAGTACTTC. Amino acids: CASSVGHLLTYEQYF.